These 8 T cell receptor beta chains share one sample of origin, sequenced in a study of tumor and adjacent non-tumor tissue in lung cancer. Three rounds of nested PCR, following a modified ARM-PCR protocol, produced the TCRbeta library. TCRdb recomputed calls from the multiplex PCR reads with MiXCR, one row per CDR3 protein. This table has over 100,000 distinct CDR3 sequences, roughly 74% appearing once. This sample's RNA came from whole unsorted tissue. The specimen was lung tumor tissue. Source of these receptors: a woman between 55 and 75 years old with non-small cell lung cancer.

With regard to this clonotype: A much larger clone differs from this one at a single base, so this may be a read error. This sequence joins TRBV20-1 and TRBJ1-5; no definite D call. Trimming left V 8 bases short and J 4 bases short, with 12 bases between. The CDR3 has 12 amino acids. Germline V gene data show CDR1 as DFQATT and CDR2 as SNEGSKA (reference sequence). The DNA of the CDR3 is TGCAGTCTTAGTTACGGGAATCAGCCCCAGCATTTT. Amino acids: CSLSYGNQPQHF.

CDR3 region: CSVQGGPSGNTIYF. The CDR3 DNA sequence: TGCAGCGTTCAAGGAGGACCCTCTGGAAACACCATATATTTT. This chain links TRBV29-1 with TRBJ1-3; no definite D call. The CDR3 is 14 residues long. Germline lookup yields CDR1 SQVTM and CDR2 ANQGSEA. The V gene lost 5 bases and the J gene lost 0 bases, with 11 bases spanning the gap. The complete variable domain, with remaining parts taken from reference TRBV29-1 and TRBJ1-3, reads SAVISQKPSRDICQRGTSLTIQCQVDSQVTMMFWYRQQPGQSLTLIATANQGSEATYESGFVIDKFPISRPNLTFSTLTVSNMSPEDSSIYLCSVQGGPSGNTIYFGEGSWLTVV.

As for this clonotype: The conserved closing phenylalanine or tryptophan is absent in this CDR3, likely reflecting a read error. J is TRBJ2-3 and V is TRBV20-1; 8 bases align to TRBD2. The CDR3 spans 15 residues. V was clipped by 0 bases and J by 2 bases; unmatched bases: 4. Germline CDR1 DFQATT, CDR2 SNEGSKA (reference sequence). The CDR3 protein is CSARDDSGNTDTQYY. CDR3 nucleotide sequence: TGCAGTGCTAGAGATGATAGCGGGAACACAGATACGCAGTATTAT.

This clonotype was picked up many times. J is TRBJ1-2 and V is TRBV6-5; D perhaps matches TRBD1 (5 bases). The CDR3 covers 14 residues. Germline V gene sequence: CDR1 MNHEY, CDR2 SVGAGI. V lost 2 bases to trimming and J lost 5 bases, with 12 bases between them. As DNA, the CDR3 is TGTGCCAGCAGTTACCAGGGAGGACGGTATGGCTACACCTTC. Translating it yields CASSYQGGRYGYTF.

About this clonotype: A much larger clone differs from this one at a single base, so this may be a read error. The chain recombines TRBV6-5 with TRBJ2-2; D might be TRBD2 (5 bases). CDR3 length: 13 residues. Per germline, CDR1 MNHEY and CDR2 SVGAGI. The CDR3: CVSSYEGTGELFF. The CDR3 bases are TGTGTCAGCAGTTACGAGGGCACCGGGGAGCTGTTTTTT.

Concerning this clonotype itself: This likely comes from a read error, as the CDR3 has no conserved phenylalanine or tryptophan at its end. The V and J genes are TRBV11-3 and TRBJ2-3, with D hard to call. Trimming removed 2 bases from V and 6 bases from J, with 6 bases in between. Per germline, CDR1 SGHNT and CDR2 YENEEA. CDR3 size: 12 residues. CDR3 loop: CASSLRSDTQYL. CDR3 nucleotide sequence: TGTGCCAGCAGCTTACGTAGTGATACGCAGTATTTA.

V and J are TRBV11-2 and TRBJ1-5, with 10 nucleotides matching TRBD1. Unmatched junction bases numbered 14, after V lost 8 bases and J lost 16 bases. The CDR3 consists of 13 residues. The germline CDR1 and CDR2 sequences are SGHAT and FQNNGV. The CDR3 sequence: CASSRDRGHPHHF. CDR3 sequence (DNA): TGTGCCAGCTCCCGGGACAGGGGTCACCCACACCATTTT. The whole variable domain, filled in from reference TRBV11-2 and TRBJ1-5, reads EAGVAQSPRYKIIEKRQSVAFWCNPISGHATLYWYQQILGQGPKLLIQFQNNGVVDDSQLPKDRFSAERLKGVDSTLKIQPAKLEDSAVYLCASSRDRGHPHHFGDGTRLSIL.

Note on this clonotype: A much larger clonotype is one base distant, so this may be a read error. This chain connects TRBV29-1 to TRBJ1-2; possibly TRBD1 for D (6 bases). Germline CDR1 reads SQVTM; CDR2 reads ANQGSEA. The CDR3 has 14 residues. Trimming left V 7 bases short and J 1 base short, with 16 bases between. CDR3: CSAPTGFGNYGYTF. The CDR3 bases are TGCAGCGCTCCCACAGGGTTCGGTAACTATGGCTACACCTTC.